The rows below give T cell receptor beta chains drawn from one sample of a study of T cell repertoires in cytomegalovirus infection. From the reads, TCRdb called clonotypes with MiXCR, one entry per CDR3 protein. The table has approximately 770,000 distinct CDR3 sequences, roughly 29% seen once. No antigen is known for these receptors. The sample was cultured CD8+ T cells from PBMCs, taken from culture after CMV antigen stimulation. These receptors came from a human donor in good health (CMV status not recorded). Some clones in this sample may be carry-over from other donors' samples. Each CDR3 is given with its conserved first and last residue. A D gene is named only where the DNA matches it firmly. Expanded clones are given a class, and other clones once, few, many or no size at all.

V	J	size	D	DNA	CDR3
TRBV7-2	TRBJ2-3	many	TRBD2	TGTGCCAGCAGCCCCGAGACTAGCCCAGATACGCAGTATTTT	CASSPETSPDTQYF
TRBV25-1	TRBJ1-5	NA	NA	TGTGCCACCCAGGAATTTGGAAGCAATCAGCCCCAGCATTTT	CATQEFGSNQPQHF
TRBV28	TRBJ1-2	NA	NA	TGTGCCAGCAGCTCTGTGGTGGTGACCCATATCTATGGCTACACCTTC	CASSSVVVTHIYGYTF
TRBV6-8	TRBJ1-1	once	NA	TGTGCCAGCAGTCAAAACGGGGGGAACACTGAAGCTTTCTTT	CASSQNGGNTEAFF
TRBV20-1	TRBJ1-1	once	NA	TGCAGGGCCCGAAATCGGGGAATGAACACTGAAGCTTTCTTT	CRARNRGMNTEAFF
TRBV27	TRBJ2-5	many	TRBD2	TGTGCCAGCAGTTTAGGCGGGGGGCAACAAGAGACCCAGTACTTC	CASSLGGGQQETQYF
TRBV28	TRBJ1-5	few	NA	TGTGCCAGCAGTGGGGGAGGTTGGGGAGGCAATCAGCCCCAGCATTTT	CASSGGGWGGNQPQHF
TRBV6-2/TRBV6-3	TRBJ2-1	NA	NA	TGTGCCAGCAGCAAGGGGCTCTTGAATGAGCAGTTCTTC	CASSKGLLNEQFF
TRBV27	TRBJ2-1	few	NA	TGTGCCAGCAGTTCTGGTATAGGTGAGCAGTTCTTC	CASSSGIGEQFF
TRBV12-3/TRBV12-4	TRBJ1-6	NA	NA	TGTGCTAGTACACGCGGGACGGAGAATAATTCACCCCTCCACTTT	CASTRGTENNSPLHF
TRBV7-9	TRBJ2-4	NA	TRBD1	TGTGCCAGCACTACAGACGAGGGGGCTGTTAGGAACATTCAGTACTTC	CASTTDEGAVRNIQYF
TRBV5-6	TRBJ2-1	many	NA	TGTGCCAGCAGCTTGGATAGGCATGAGCAGTTCTTC	CASSLDRHEQFF
TRBV19	TRBJ1-1	NA	NA	TGTGCCAGTAGTATATTGACTCCGGGTACTGAAGCTTTCTTT	CASSILTPGTEAFF
TRBV14	TRBJ2-1	NA	TRBD2	TGTGCCAGCAGCCAAGTGGCTAGCGGGGACAATGAGCAGTTCTTC	CASSQVASGDNEQFF
TRBV5-1	TRBJ1-1	NA	TRBD1	TGCGCCAGCAGCTTCCCCCCGCAGCAGGGGGCAAACACTGAAGCTTTCTTT	CASSFPPQQGANTEAFF
TRBV19	TRBJ2-7	few	TRBD1	TGTGCCAGTAGCTACGGGACAGGGGGCAAGGACGAGCAGTACTTC	CASSYGTGGKDEQYF
TRBV18	TRBJ1-6	NA	NA	TGTGCCAGCTCACCACTCGGAGCAGGGTTAAGCTCCTATAATTCACCCCTCCACTTT	CASSPLGAGLSSYNSPLHF
TRBV25-1	TRBJ2-2	NA	NA	TGTGCCAGCAGTGAAGAGTGGACAGCATTGAACACCGGGGAGCTGTTTTTT	CASSEEWTALNTGELFF
TRBV4-3	TRBJ2-2	NA	TRBD2	TGCGCCAGCAGCCAAGTCCCGACTAGCGGGGGGTCTGGGACCGGGGAGCTGTTTTTT	CASSQVPTSGGSGTGELFF
TRBV4-1	TRBJ2-7	NA	TRBD2	TGCGCCAGCAGCCAAGAACTAGCGGGGGACCAGTACTTC	CASSQELAGDQYF
TRBV7-2	TRBJ2-1	few	NA	TGTGCCAGCAGCCCACTTCTCAATGAGCAGTTCTTC	CASSPLLNEQFF
TRBV7-3	TRBJ2-5	few	NA	TGTGCCAGCAGCTTCGGACATCTGGAGACCCAGTACTTC	CASSFGHLETQYF
TRBV7-6	TRBJ1-5	NA	NA	TGTGCCAGCAGGGATACAGGGTCCAATCAGCCCCAGCATTTT	CASRDTGSNQPQHF
TRBV4-2	TRBJ1-6	many	NA	TGTGCCAGCAGCCAAGCGGCCAGGGTCGATTCACCCCTCCACTTT	CASSQAARVDSPLHF